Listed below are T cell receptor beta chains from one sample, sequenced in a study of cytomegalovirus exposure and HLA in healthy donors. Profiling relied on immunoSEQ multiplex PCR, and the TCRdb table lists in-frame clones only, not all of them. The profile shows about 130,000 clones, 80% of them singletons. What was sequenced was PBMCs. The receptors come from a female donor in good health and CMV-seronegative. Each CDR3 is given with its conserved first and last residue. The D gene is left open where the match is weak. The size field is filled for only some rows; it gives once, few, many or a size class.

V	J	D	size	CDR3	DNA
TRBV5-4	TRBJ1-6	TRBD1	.	CASSLESGDRVF	TGTGCCAGCAGCTTGGAGTCAGGAGACAGGGTCTTT
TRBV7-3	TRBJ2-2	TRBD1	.	CASSPTRQGRNTGELFF	TGTGCCAGCAGCCCCACGAGACAGGGCCGAAACACCGGGGAGCTGTTTTTT
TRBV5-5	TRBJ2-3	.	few	CASSLWRETDTQYF	TGTGCCAGCAGCTTGTGGAGGGAGACAGATACGCAGTATTTT
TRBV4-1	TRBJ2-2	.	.	CASSQVNRVDTGELFF	TGCGCCAGCAGCCAGGTGAACAGGGTTGACACCGGGGAGCTGTTTTTT
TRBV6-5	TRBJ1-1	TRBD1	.	CASSYWTGGREAFF	TGTGCCAGCAGTTACTGGACAGGGGGCCGGGAAGCTTTCTTT
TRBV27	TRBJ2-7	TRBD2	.	CASSLSILAGAGEQYF	TGTGCCAGCAGTTTATCGATTTTGGCGGGAGCTGGCGAGCAGTACTTC
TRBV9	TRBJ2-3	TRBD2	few	CASSGRLAGGYTDTQYF	TGTGCCAGCAGCGGACGACTAGCGGGGGGATACACAGATACGCAGTATTTT
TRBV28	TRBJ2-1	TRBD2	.	CASSLGVAGVSEQFF	TGTGCCAGCAGTTTAGGGGTAGCGGGAGTAAGTGAGCAGTTCTTC
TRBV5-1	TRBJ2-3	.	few	CASSLGSRPGDTQYF	TGCGCCAGCAGCTTGGGTTCCCGTCCAGGAGATACGCAGTATTTT
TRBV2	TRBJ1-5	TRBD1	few	CASSDGTGGFDQPQHF	TGTGCCAGCAGTGATGGGACAGGGGGCTTTGATCAGCCCCAGCATTTT
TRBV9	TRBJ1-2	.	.	CASSPQGNYGYTF	TGTGCCAGCAGCCCTCAGGGGAACTATGGCTACACCTTC
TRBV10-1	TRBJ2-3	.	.	CASSEKRGGADTQYF	TGCGCCAGCAGTGAGAAGCGAGGGGGTGCGGATACGCAGTATTTT
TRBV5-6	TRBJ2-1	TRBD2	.	CASSSLAGAYNEQFF	TGTGCCAGCAGCTCTCTAGCGGGAGCCTACAATGAGCAGTTCTTC
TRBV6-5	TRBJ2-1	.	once	CASSPGGKQFF	TGTGCCAGCAGTCCGGGCGGGAAGCAGTTCTTC
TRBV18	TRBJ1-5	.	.	CASSPDTGGGQPQHF	TGTGCCAGCTCACCGGATACGGGAGGAGGTCAGCCCCAGCATTTT
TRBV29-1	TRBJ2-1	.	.	CSVGQGGSYNEQFF	TGCAGCGTTGGACAGGGAGGTTCCTACAATGAGCAGTTCTTC
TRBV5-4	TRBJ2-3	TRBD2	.	CASSWGGSGRWDTQYF	TGTGCCAGCAGCTGGGGGGGCAGCGGGAGGTGGGATACGCAGTATTTT